Each of the 19 T cell receptor beta chains below was sequenced from the same sample in a study of shared clonotypes between healthy human individuals. The repertoire was sequenced with immunoSEQ multiplex PCR; TCRdb's copy has only in-frame clones and lacks some. In the table there are 2 million to 2.5 million clones, 85% to 95% of which are singletons. Terminally differentiated effector memory CD45RA+ cells were excluded from the naive CD8 cells, which were CD45RO-negative and positively selected for CCR7. Sequencing used naive CD8+ T cells sorted from blood. All receptors come from a man between 18 and 35 years old in good health.

This chain links TRBV6-5 with TRBJ1-2; the D gene is possibly TRBD1 (5 bases). CDR3 length: 15 residues. Germline assignment: CDR1 MNHEY and CDR2 SVGAGI. Between the trimmed V and J ends, which lost 5 bases and 6 bases, there was a span of 19 bases. The CDR3 is CASSRSGVTADGYTF. The CDR3 DNA reads TGTGCCAGCAGTCGATCTGGGGTGACAGCGGATGGCTACACCTTC.

A word on this clone: Additional DNA sequences in this sample encode the identical CDR3. The gene calls are TRBV10-2 and TRBJ2-1; D is unresolved. The CDR3 is made up of 11 amino acids. Germline values: CDR1 WSHSY, CDR2 SAAADI. The V and J ends lost 6 bases and 5 bases respectively, with 5 bases between them. In nucleotides, the CDR3 is TGCGCCAGCAGCCTTAACAATGAGCAGTTCTTC. Its protein is CASSLNNEQFF.

V is TRBV19 and J is TRBJ2-7, with TRBD1 matching 9 bases. Trimming cost V 9 bases and J 0 bases; bases outside gene matches: 6. Germline-derived CDR1 and CDR2 are LNHDA and SQIVND (reference sequence). The length of the CDR3 is 14 residues. DNA for the CDR3: TGTGCCAGCGCCCGGGACAGGGACTCCTACGAGCAGTACTTC. Translating it yields CASARDRDSYEQYF.

To note about this clone: The sample carries other DNA sequences with the same CDR3. The V and J genes are TRBV7-9 and TRBJ2-3, with 11 bases fitting TRBD1. The CDR3 is 16 amino acids. Germline CDR1 SEHNR, CDR2 FQNEAQ (reference sequence). The ends lost 5 bases at V and 1 base at J; junction bases unmatched: 5. DNA for the CDR3: TGTGCCAGCAGCCCACGGACAGGGGGCGGCACAGATACGCAGTATTTT. It yields the protein CASSPRTGGGTDTQYF.

The chain joins TRBV2 to TRBJ2-7, with D tentatively TRBD1 (5 bases). The CDR3 has 13 residues. The germline V and J ends were trimmed by 11 bases and 2 bases, with 16 bases remaining between them. Germline CDR1 reads SNHLY; CDR2 reads FYNNEI. The CDR3: CAVLGEVPYEQYF. CDR3 DNA sequence: TGTGCCGTTTTAGGGGAAGTCCCCTACGAGCAGTACTTC.

This chain links TRBV27 with TRBJ2-5, with D perhaps matching TRBD2 (6 bases). From germline, CDR1 is MNHEY and CDR2 SMNVEV (reference sequence). V was shortened by 3 bases and J by 0 bases, with 14 bases between the two germline ends. This CDR3 is 16 amino acids long. The CDR3 loop is CASSLGTQLNQETQYF. The CDR3 DNA sequence: TGTGCCAGCAGTTTGGGGACTCAACTAAACCAAGAGACCCAGTACTTC.

CDR3 nucleotides: TGTGCCAGCGAGACCTCGGATAACTATGGCTACACCTTC. Its translation is CASETSDNYGYTF. The chain recombines TRBV6-6 with TRBJ1-2; D is unclear. The CDR3 contains 13 residues. Germline V gene lookup returns CDR1 MNHNY and CDR2 SVGAGI (reference sequence). Trimming left V 8 bases short and J 1 base short, with 11 bases between.

This sequence joins TRBV27 and TRBJ2-1, with D maybe TRBD2 (6 bases). This CDR3 comprises 15 residues. V gave up 3 bases and J gave up 2 bases, with 11 bases separating them. Germline V lookup: CDR1 MNHEY, CDR2 SMNVEV (reference sequence). CDR3 nucleotides: TGTGCCAGCAGTTTCCTTAGCGGTACCTACAATGAGCAGTTCTTC. Its translation: CASSFLSGTYNEQFF.

V and J are TRBV6-5 and TRBJ1-2, with a tentative D call TRBD1 (6 bases). The CDR3 is 13 residues long. V lost 6 bases and J lost 1, with 9 bases in between. Germline V gene sequence: CDR1 MNHEY, CDR2 SVGAGI. CDR3 protein: CASSEGGNYGYTF. CDR3 nucleotide sequence: TGTGCCAGCAGCGAAGGGGGTAACTATGGCTACACCTTC.

The chain joins TRBV5-6 to TRBJ1-5, with a tentative D call TRBD1 (5 bases). This CDR3 spans 14 amino acids. Germline CDR1 SGHDT, CDR2 YYEEEE. Trimming shortened V by 4 bases and J by 7 bases, and 15 bases separated the two germline ends. The CDR3 spells CASSVWGGGQPQHF. CDR3 nucleotide sequence: TGTGCCAGCAGCGTCTGGGGGGGTGGCCAGCCCCAGCATTTT.

This chain uses TRBV10-3 with TRBJ2-7; D remains ambiguous. Trimming took off 0 bases at V and 6 bases at J, with 3 bases between the two ends. The CDR3 has 11 residues. Germline CDR1 ENHRY, CDR2 SYGVKD. For the CDR3, the DNA is TGTGCCATCAGTGAGTCGTTCGAGCAGTACTTC. Translating it yields CAISESFEQYF.

This chain joins TRBV7-9 and TRBJ2-6; D is unresolved. Per the germline V gene, CDR1 is SEHNR and CDR2 is FQNEAQ (reference sequence). The CDR3 is 14 residues long. V was shortened by 6 bases and J by 3 bases, with 9 bases between the two germline ends. This chain's CDR3 is CASSRVVGANVLTF. The CDR3 bases are TGTGCCAGCAGTCGCGTCGTTGGGGCCAACGTCCTGACTTTC.

Turning to this clone: This specimen includes other DNA sequences encoding the same CDR3. The chain has TRBV5-1 and TRBJ2-5; D is perhaps TRBD2 (7 bases). CDR3 length equals 16 residues. CDR1 and CDR2 from the germline V gene are SGHRS and YFSETQ. Deletions cut 0 bases from V and 1 base from J, with 13 bases between. The CDR3: CASSLEGEGLQETQYF. CDR3 sequence (DNA): TGCGCCAGCAGCTTGGAGGGGGAGGGACTCCAAGAGACCCAGTACTTC.

The chain couples TRBV9 to TRBJ1-1, with 11 bases matching TRBD1. V trimming: 0 bases; J trimming: 0 bases; junction bases outside the gene matches: 10. Germline CDR1 and CDR2: SGDLS and YYNGEE. This CDR3 is built from 19 residues. The CDR3 here is CASSVEERGQGGMNTEAFF. The CDR3 DNA sequence: TGTGCCAGCAGCGTAGAGGAGAGGGGACAGGGGGGCATGAACACTGAAGCTTTCTTT.

V is TRBV23-1 and J is TRBJ2-7; perhaps TRBD1 as D (6 bases). TRBV23-1 is identified as an open reading frame with a role that is uncertain. CDR3 length equals 18 residues. V was shortened by 3 bases and J by 6 bases, with 27 bases between the two germline ends. Written as DNA, the CDR3 is TGCGCCAGCAGTCACGGACAGCGCACCGGATCTTCTTCGTCCGAGCAGTACTTC. Protein sequence: CASSHGQRTGSSSSEQYF.

About this clone itself: The same CDR3 also results from other DNA sequences found in this sample. The genes are TRBV5-1 and TRBJ2-5; 8 bases align to TRBD2. Per germline, CDR1 SGHRS and CDR2 YFSETQ. The CDR3 loop spans 13 amino acids. J was trimmed by 5 bases and V by 0 bases; bases with no gene match: 0. The CDR3: CASSLGGRETQYF. The CDR3 DNA is TGCGCCAGCAGCTTGGGCGGGAGGGAGACCCAGTACTTC.

The chain links TRBV30 to TRBJ2-3; TRBD2 agrees at 10 bases. The germline gives CDR1 GTSNPN, CDR2 SVGIG (reference sequence). The CDR3 covers 12 residues. With V trimmed by 1 base and J by 12 bases, 4 bases remained unmatched. The CDR3 bases are TGTGCCTGGAGTGCCGGACTAGCGGTCCAGTATTTT. This gives the protein CAWSAGLAVQYF.

The CDR3 region has the DNA TGTGCCAGCAGTGAAATATGGGGGGGGACGAATGAGCAGTTCTTC. Protein sequence: CASSEIWGGTNEQFF. The chain joins TRBV6-1 to TRBJ2-1; 7 nucleotides agree with TRBD2. With 2 bases clipped from V and 7 bases from J, the junction kept 8 bases outside the gene matches. The CDR3 totals 15 residues. Germline V gene lookup returns CDR1 MNHNS and CDR2 SASEGT.

V and J are TRBV6-5 and TRBJ1-1, with D perhaps matching TRBD1 (5 bases). The CDR3 is 13 residues long. V lost 0 bases to trimming and J lost 8 bases, with 10 bases between them. Germline assignment: CDR1 MNHEY and CDR2 SVGAGI. The CDR3 DNA follows: TGTGCCAGCAGTTACTCGGAGCGGGACGAAGCTTTCTTT. Translated, it gives CASSYSERDEAFF.